This section outlines one TCR beta chain sequence together with its context. This record belongs to a study of shared clonotypes between healthy human individuals. The data were produced by immunoSEQ multiplex PCR, yet TCRdb's version contains in-frame clones alone and is incomplete. The sample includes over a million clones, about 84% of them seen just once. Trimming removed 2 bases from V and 4 bases from J, with 14 bases in between. Looked up from germline, CDR1 is KGHSH and CDR2 is LQKENI. The CDR3 sequence is 16 residues long. Sequencing was performed on memory CD4+ T cells from PBMCs. Subset in this sample: CD45RA-negative fraction. This sequence originates from a man in his late teens or twenties in good health. Some clones in this sample may be carry-over from other donors' samples. The genes are TRBV18 and TRBJ1-4; no definite D call. The CDR3 nucleotides are TGTGCCAGCTCACCATCCAGGCAGAATAATAATGAAAAACTGTTTTTT. This codes for CASSPSRQNNNEKLFF. The variable domain in full, with the rest retrieved from reference TRBV18 and TRBJ1-4, is NAGVMQNPRHLVRRRGQEARLRCSPMKGHSHVYWYRQLPEEGLKFMVYLQKENIIDESGMPKERFSAEFPKEGPSILRIQQVVRGDSAAYFCASSPSRQNNNEKLFFGSGTQLSVL.